A selection of T cell receptor beta chains follows, all from one sample in a study of cytomegalovirus exposure and HLA in healthy donors. Repertoires were generated with immunoSEQ multiplex PCR, while TCRdb's copy carries only in-frame clones and drops some. The sample lists 120,000 or so clones, 85% to 90% occurring once. Sequenced input: PBMCs. The receptors shown here come from a man aged 30-40 years in good health and CMV-seronegative. Each CDR3 is given with its conserved first and last residue. Fields, in order: D gene, J gene, V gene, clone size, CDR3 protein, CDR3 DNA. A D gene is named only where the DNA matches it firmly. Size tells how often a clone was seen (once, few, many) or the class of an expanded clone, and some rows leave it out.

d_call: .
j_call: TRBJ2-7
v_call: TRBV6-1
clone_size: .
cdr3_aa: CASSGGGVYEQYF
cdr3_nt: TGTGCCAGCAGTGGGGGGGGCGTCTACGAGCAGTACTTC

d_call: .
j_call: TRBJ2-7
v_call: TRBV4-3
clone_size: .
cdr3_aa: CASSQEQGGSYEQYF
cdr3_nt: TGCGCCAGCAGCCAGGAGCAGGGGGGTAGCTACGAGCAGTACTTC

d_call: .
j_call: TRBJ1-4
v_call: TRBV5-1
clone_size: .
cdr3_aa: CASSLGTQNEKLFF
cdr3_nt: TGCGCCAGCAGCTTGGGGACTCAAAATGAAAAACTGTTTTTT

d_call: .
j_call: TRBJ1-5
v_call: TRBV12-5
clone_size: .
cdr3_aa: CASGLSRETNQPQHF
cdr3_nt: TGTGCTAGTGGTTTGAGCCGAGAAACGAATCAGCCCCAGCATTTT

d_call: .
j_call: TRBJ2-5
v_call: TRBV4-3
clone_size: .
cdr3_aa: CASSKTGQETQYF
cdr3_nt: TGCGCCAGCAGCAAGACAGGACAAGAGACCCAGTACTTC

d_call: .
j_call: TRBJ1-3
v_call: TRBV4-1
clone_size: .
cdr3_aa: CASSQPHGIGNTIYF
cdr3_nt: TGCGCCAGCAGCCAACCCCACGGGATTGGAAACACCATATATTTT

d_call: TRBD1
j_call: TRBJ2-7
v_call: TRBV4-1
clone_size: .
cdr3_aa: CASSQREDRTYEQYF
cdr3_nt: TGCGCCAGCAGCCAACGTGAGGACAGGACCTACGAGCAGTACTTC

d_call: TRBD2
j_call: TRBJ2-3
v_call: TRBV15
clone_size: .
cdr3_aa: CATSREAGSFTDTQYF
cdr3_nt: TGTGCCACCAGCAGAGAAGCGGGATCTTTCACAGATACGCAGTATTTT

d_call: TRBD2
j_call: TRBJ2-3
v_call: TRBV14
clone_size: .
cdr3_aa: CASSRRGPLAGKDTQYF
cdr3_nt: TGTGCCAGCAGCCGAAGAGGGCCCCTAGCGGGAAAAGATACGCAGTATTTT

d_call: .
j_call: TRBJ1-1
v_call: TRBV7-2
clone_size: .
cdr3_aa: CASSRGTEAFF
cdr3_nt: TGTGCCAGCAGCCGGGGTACTGAAGCTTTCTTT

d_call: TRBD1
j_call: TRBJ2-2
v_call: TRBV6-1
clone_size: .
cdr3_aa: CASSDGQGAPTGELFF
cdr3_nt: TGTGCCAGCAGTGACGGACAGGGGGCGCCCACCGGGGAGCTGTTTTTT

d_call: .
j_call: TRBJ2-1
v_call: TRBV7-3
clone_size: once
cdr3_aa: CASSLAGTPSSYNEQFF
cdr3_nt: TGTGCCAGCAGCTTAGCAGGGACTCCGAGCTCCTACAATGAGCAGTTCTTC

d_call: TRBD1
j_call: TRBJ1-2
v_call: TRBV6-1
clone_size: .
cdr3_aa: CASTTGPGYGYTF
cdr3_nt: TGTGCCAGCACGACAGGGCCCGGCTATGGCTACACCTTC

d_call: .
j_call: TRBJ2-4
v_call: TRBV4-2
clone_size: .
cdr3_aa: CASSQDSLAGAVIQYF
cdr3_nt: TGTGCCAGCAGCCAAGATTCTTTGGCGGGGGCCGTCATTCAGTACTTC

d_call: .
j_call: TRBJ1-1
v_call: TRBV6-5
clone_size: .
cdr3_aa: CASRPGLNTEAFF
cdr3_nt: TGTGCCAGCAGGCCAGGGCTGAACACTGAAGCTTTCTTT

d_call: TRBD1
j_call: TRBJ1-2
v_call: TRBV27
clone_size: .
cdr3_aa: CASSFRQGMAYGYTF
cdr3_nt: TGTGCCAGCAGTTTCCGACAGGGTATGGCCTATGGCTACACCTTC

d_call: TRBD2
j_call: TRBJ2-2
v_call: TRBV5-1
clone_size: .
cdr3_aa: CASSLLAGNTGELFF
cdr3_nt: TGCGCCAGCAGCTTGCTAGCGGGAAACACCGGGGAGCTGTTTTTT

d_call: TRBD1
j_call: TRBJ1-5
v_call: TRBV25-1
clone_size: .
cdr3_aa: CASSESTGGINQPQHF
cdr3_nt: TGTGCCAGCAGTGAATCTACAGGGGGCATCAATCAGCCCCAGCATTTT

d_call: TRBD2
j_call: TRBJ2-3
v_call: TRBV5-1
clone_size: .
cdr3_aa: CASSSGTSGPADTQYF
cdr3_nt: TGCGCCAGCAGCTCCGGGACTAGCGGTCCAGCAGATACGCAGTATTTT

d_call: .
j_call: TRBJ1-2
v_call: TRBV7-2
clone_size: few
cdr3_aa: CASSQSKDGYTF
cdr3_nt: TGTGCCAGCAGCCAATCTAAAGATGGCTACACCTTC

d_call: TRBD2
j_call: TRBJ2-1
v_call: TRBV11-3
clone_size: .
cdr3_aa: CASSLDLGLAGGYNEQFF
cdr3_nt: TGTGCCAGCAGCTTAGATTTGGGACTAGCGGGGGGCTACAATGAGCAGTTCTTC

d_call: .
j_call: TRBJ2-2
v_call: TRBV15
clone_size: .
cdr3_aa: CATSRDPLRTGELFF
cdr3_nt: TGTGCCACCAGCAGAGATCCACTCCGGACCGGGGAGCTGTTTTTT

d_call: TRBD1
j_call: TRBJ1-5
v_call: TRBV18
clone_size: .
cdr3_aa: CASSPGQGMFQPQHF
cdr3_nt: TGTGCCAGCTCACCAGGACAGGGGATGTTTCAGCCCCAGCATTTT

d_call: TRBD1
j_call: TRBJ2-1
v_call: TRBV27
clone_size: .
cdr3_aa: CASSRRDRGYNEQFF
cdr3_nt: TGTGCCAGCAGTCGCCGGGACAGGGGATACAATGAGCAGTTCTTC

d_call: TRBD2
j_call: TRBJ2-5
v_call: TRBV5-1
clone_size: .
cdr3_aa: CASKTERGVLQETQYF
cdr3_nt: TGCGCCAGCAAAACAGAGCGGGGGGTGCTACAAGAGACCCAGTACTTC

d_call: .
j_call: TRBJ1-2
v_call: TRBV5-1
clone_size: .
cdr3_aa: CASSLEGNYGYTF
cdr3_nt: TGCGCCAGCAGCTTAGAGGGCAACTATGGCTACACCTTC

d_call: .
j_call: TRBJ2-2
v_call: TRBV6-5
clone_size: .
cdr3_aa: CASSYSQGTGELFF
cdr3_nt: TGTGCCAGCAGTTACTCCCAGGGCACCGGGGAGCTGTTTTTT